The present T cell receptor (beta chain) was sequenced within a study of T cell changes during pregnancy in multiple sclerosis. Trimming removed 0 bases from V and 3 bases from J; junction bases left unmatched: 5. There are 16 residues in the CDR3. The germline V gene has CDR1 LGHNA and CDR2 YNFKEQ. TCRdb's table, derived via immunoSEQ multiplex PCR, lists solely in-frame clones and lacks some. The sample lists under 70,000 clones; around 94% were seen once. This clone was seen once. The source is a female donor with multiple sclerosis, enrolled in a pregnancy study. The chain couples TRBV4-2 to TRBJ2-3; 8 bases map to TRBD2. Sequenced here: CD8+ T cells from peripheral blood mononuclear cells, sampled after pregnancy. The CDR3 sequence: CASSQEFGGGTDTQYF. The CDR3 coding sequence is TGTGCCAGCAGCCAAGAGTTCGGGGGGGGAACAGATACGCAGTATTTT.